This TCR beta chain is from a study of vaccination effects on CD4 cells after COVID-19. Study-wide context: The median interval between the second dose and post-vaccine sampling was 72 days.

Produced via immunoSEQ multiplex PCR; TCRdb's table is partial and in-frame only. The table lists roughly 68,000 clones, over 70% of them singletons, with approximately 1.5% in the top ten. On this clone: What it recognizes is unknown.

Antigen-specific CD4+ T cells were expanded (with viral peptide pools) by the ViraFEST assay ahead of sequencing. It was after 10 days of culture that CD4+ T cells were isolated. BNT162b2 vaccine or mRNA-1273 vaccine was given to participants in two doses. The CDR3 covers 15 residues. The germline V gene has CDR1 MNHEY and CDR2 SVGAGI. V was clipped by 8 bases and J by 4 bases, with 20 bases between them. The chain links TRBV6-5 to TRBJ1-2; the D gene is possibly TRBD1 (5 bases). The TCR was taken from a human donor who received a COVID-19 vaccine. The sequencing used CD4+ T cells from PBMCs cultured with HCoV-229E spike peptides, collected after COVID-19 vaccination. CDR3 in amino acids: CASSATGRNGYGYTF. CDR3 nucleotide sequence: TGTGCCAGCTCGGCAACAGGAAGAAACGGCTATGGCTACACCTTC.